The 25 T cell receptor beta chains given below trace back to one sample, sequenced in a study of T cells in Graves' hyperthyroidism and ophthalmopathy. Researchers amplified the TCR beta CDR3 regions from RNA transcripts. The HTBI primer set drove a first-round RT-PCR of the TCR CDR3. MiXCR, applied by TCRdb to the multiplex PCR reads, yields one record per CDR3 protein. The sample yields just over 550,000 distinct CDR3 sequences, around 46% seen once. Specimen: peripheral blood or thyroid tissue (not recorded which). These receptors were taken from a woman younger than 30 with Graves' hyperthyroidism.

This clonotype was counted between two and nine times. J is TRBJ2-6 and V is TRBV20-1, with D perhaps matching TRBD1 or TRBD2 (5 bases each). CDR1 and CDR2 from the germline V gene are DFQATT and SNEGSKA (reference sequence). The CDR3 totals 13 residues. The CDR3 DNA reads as TGCGCCGCTGGGGGATCGGGGGCCAACGTCCTGACTTTC. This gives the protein CAAGGSGANVLTF.

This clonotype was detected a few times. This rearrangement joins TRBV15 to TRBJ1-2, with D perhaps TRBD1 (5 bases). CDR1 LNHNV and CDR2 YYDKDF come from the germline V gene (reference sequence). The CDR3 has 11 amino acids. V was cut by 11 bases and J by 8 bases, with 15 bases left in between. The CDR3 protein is CAWSGGAGYTF. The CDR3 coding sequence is TGTGCCTGGAGTGGCGGGGCCGGCTACACCTTC.

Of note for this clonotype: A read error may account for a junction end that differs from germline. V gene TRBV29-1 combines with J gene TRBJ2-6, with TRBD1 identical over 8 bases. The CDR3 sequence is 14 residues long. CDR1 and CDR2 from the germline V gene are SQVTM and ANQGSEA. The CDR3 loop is CSVRKGQGAHSQSF. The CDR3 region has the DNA TGCAGCGTCAGAAAAGGACAGGGTGCTCACAGTCAGAGTTTC.

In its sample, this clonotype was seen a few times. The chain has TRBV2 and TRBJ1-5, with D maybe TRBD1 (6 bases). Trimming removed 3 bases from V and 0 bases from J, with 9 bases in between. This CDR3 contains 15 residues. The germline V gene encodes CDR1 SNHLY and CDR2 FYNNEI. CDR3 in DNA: TGTGCCAGCAGTGAGGACAGACTTAGCAATCAGCCCCAGCATTTT. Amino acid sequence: CASSEDRLSNQPQHF.

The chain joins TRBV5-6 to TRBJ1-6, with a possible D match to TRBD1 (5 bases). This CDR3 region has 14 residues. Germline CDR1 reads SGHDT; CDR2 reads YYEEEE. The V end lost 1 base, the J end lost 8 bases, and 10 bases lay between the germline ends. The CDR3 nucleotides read TGTGCCAGCAGCTTGTGGCAGGGCGATTCACCCCTCCACTTT. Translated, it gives CASSLWQGDSPLHF.

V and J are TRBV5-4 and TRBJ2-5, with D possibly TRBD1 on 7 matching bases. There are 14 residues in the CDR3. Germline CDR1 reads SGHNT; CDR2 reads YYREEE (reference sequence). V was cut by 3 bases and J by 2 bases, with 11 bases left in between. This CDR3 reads CASSSRGEQETQYF. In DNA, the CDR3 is TGTGCCAGCAGCTCCAGGGGGGAGCAAGAGACCCAGTACTTC. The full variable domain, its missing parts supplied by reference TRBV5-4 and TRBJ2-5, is ETGVTQSPTHLIKTRGQQVTLRCSSQSGHNTVSWYQQALGQGPQFIFQYYREEENGRGNFPPRFSGLQFPNYSSELNVNALELDDSALYLCASSSRGEQETQYFGPGTRLLVL.

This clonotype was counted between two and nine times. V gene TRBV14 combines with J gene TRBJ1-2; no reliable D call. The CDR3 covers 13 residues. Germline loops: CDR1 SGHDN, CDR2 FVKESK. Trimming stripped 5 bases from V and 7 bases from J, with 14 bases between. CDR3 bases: TGTGCCAGCAGCGCCCAGGTCAATGCTGGCTACACCTTC. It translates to CASSAQVNAGYTF.

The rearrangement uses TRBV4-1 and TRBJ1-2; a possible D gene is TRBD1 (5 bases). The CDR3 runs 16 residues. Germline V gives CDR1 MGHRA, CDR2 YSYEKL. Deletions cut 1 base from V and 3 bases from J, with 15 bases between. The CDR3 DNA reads TGCGCCAGCAGCCAAGCCATCTCAGGGTTGGACTATGGCTACACCTTC. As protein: CASSQAISGLDYGYTF.

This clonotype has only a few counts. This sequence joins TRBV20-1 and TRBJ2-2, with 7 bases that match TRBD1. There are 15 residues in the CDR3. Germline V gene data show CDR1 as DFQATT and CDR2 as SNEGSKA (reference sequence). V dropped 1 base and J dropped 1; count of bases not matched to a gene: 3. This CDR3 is CSARGQGQNTGELFF. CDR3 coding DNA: TGCAGTGCTAGAGGACAGGGTCAGAACACCGGGGAGCTGTTTTTT.

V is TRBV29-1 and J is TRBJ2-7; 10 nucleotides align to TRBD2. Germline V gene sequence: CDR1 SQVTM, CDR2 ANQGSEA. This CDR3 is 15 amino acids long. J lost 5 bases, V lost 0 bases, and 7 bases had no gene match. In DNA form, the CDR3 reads TGCAGCGTTGAAGATCTAGCGGGAGAAATCCACGAGCAGTACTTC. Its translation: CSVEDLAGEIHEQYF.

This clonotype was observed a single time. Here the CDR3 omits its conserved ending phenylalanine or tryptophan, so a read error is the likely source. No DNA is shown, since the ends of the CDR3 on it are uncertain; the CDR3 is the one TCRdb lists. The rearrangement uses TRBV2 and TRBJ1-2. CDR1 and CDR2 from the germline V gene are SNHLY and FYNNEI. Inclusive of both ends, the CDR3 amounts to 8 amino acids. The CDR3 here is CASSEGWV.

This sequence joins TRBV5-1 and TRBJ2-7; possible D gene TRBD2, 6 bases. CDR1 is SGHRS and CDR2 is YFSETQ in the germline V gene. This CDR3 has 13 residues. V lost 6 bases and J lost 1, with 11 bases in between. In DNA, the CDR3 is TGCGCCAGCACAAGTCGGGGGTCCTACGAGCAGTACTTC. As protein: CASTSRGSYEQYF.

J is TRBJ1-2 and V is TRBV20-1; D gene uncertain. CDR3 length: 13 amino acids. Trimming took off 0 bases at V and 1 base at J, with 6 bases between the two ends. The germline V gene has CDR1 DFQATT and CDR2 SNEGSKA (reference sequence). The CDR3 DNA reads TGCAGTGCTAGAGATGGCCGTAACTATGGCTACACCTTC. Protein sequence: CSARDGRNYGYTF.

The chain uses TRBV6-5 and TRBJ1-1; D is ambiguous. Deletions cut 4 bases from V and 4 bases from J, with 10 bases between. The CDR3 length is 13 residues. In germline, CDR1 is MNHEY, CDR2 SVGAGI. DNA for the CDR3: TGTGCCAGCAGTTCGAACGGAGCCACTGAAGCTTTCTTT. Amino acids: CASSSNGATEAFF.

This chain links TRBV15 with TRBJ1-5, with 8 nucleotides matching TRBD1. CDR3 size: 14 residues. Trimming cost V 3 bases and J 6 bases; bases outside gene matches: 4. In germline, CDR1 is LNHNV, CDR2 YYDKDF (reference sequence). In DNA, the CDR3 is TGTGCCACCAGCAGGACCAGGGGGCGTCAGCCCCAGCATTTT. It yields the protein CATSRTRGRQPQHF. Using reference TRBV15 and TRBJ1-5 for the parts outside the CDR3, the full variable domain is DAMVIQNPRYQVTQFGKPVTLSCSQTLNHNVMYWYQQKSSQAPKLLFHYYDKDFNNEADTPDNFQSRRPNTSFCFLDIRSPGLGDTAMYLCATSRTRGRQPQHFGDGTRLSIL.

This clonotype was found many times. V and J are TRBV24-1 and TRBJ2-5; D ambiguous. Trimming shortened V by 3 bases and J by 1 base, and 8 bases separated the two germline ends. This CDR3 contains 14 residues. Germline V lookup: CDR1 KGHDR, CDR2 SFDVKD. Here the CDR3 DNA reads TGTGCCACCAGTGATATGCGCAGCCAAGAGACCCAGTACTTC. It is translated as CATSDMRSQETQYF.

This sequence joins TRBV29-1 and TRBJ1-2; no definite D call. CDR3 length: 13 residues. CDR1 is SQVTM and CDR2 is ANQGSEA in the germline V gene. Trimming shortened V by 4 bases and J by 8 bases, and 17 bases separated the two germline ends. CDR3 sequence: CSVAGGRVKGYTF. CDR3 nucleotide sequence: TGCAGCGTTGCGGGCGGGAGGGTGAAGGGCTACACCTTC.

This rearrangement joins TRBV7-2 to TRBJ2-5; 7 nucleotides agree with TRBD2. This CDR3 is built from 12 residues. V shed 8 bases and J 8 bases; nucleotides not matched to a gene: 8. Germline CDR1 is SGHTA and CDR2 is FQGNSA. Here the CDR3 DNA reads TGTGCCAGCCGCCCGGGCGGGAGTACCCAGTACTTC. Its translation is CASRPGGSTQYF.

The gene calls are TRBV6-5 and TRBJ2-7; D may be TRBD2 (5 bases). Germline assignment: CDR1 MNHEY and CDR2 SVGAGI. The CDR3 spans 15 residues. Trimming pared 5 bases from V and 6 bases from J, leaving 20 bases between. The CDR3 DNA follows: TGTGCCAGCAGTCACCCTCGTGAGGGAGATACCGAGCAGTACTTC. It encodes CASSHPREGDTEQYF.

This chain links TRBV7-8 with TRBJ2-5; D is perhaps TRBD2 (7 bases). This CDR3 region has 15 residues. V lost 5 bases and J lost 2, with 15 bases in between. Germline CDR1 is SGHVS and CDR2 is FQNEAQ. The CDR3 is CASSPSGTSQETQYF. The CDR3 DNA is TGTGCCAGCAGCCCCAGCGGGACAAGTCAAGAGACCCAGTACTTC.

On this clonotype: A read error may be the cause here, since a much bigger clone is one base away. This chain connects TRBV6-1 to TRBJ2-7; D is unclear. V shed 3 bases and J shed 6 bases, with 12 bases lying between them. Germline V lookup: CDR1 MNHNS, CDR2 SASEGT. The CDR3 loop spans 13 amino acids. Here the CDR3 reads CASSDGVGLEQYF. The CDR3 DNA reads TGTGCCAGCAGTGATGGGGTAGGGCTCGAGCAGTACTTC.

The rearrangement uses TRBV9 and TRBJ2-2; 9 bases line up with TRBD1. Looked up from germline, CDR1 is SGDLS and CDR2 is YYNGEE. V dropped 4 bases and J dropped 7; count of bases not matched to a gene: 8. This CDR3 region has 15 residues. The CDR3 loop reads CASSPSDRGIGELFF. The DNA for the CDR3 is TGTGCCAGCAGCCCATCGGACAGGGGAATCGGGGAGCTGTTTTTT.

The CDR3 protein is CASSEGMYNEQFF. The DNA of the CDR3 is TGTGCCAGCAGTGAGGGGATGTACAATGAGCAGTTCTTC. The rearrangement links TRBV7-3 to TRBJ2-1; D is tentatively TRBD1 or TRBD2 (5 bases each). This CDR3 contains 13 residues. The V end lost 6 bases, the J end lost 4 bases, and 10 bases lay between the germline ends. Germline assignment: CDR1 SGHTA and CDR2 FQGTGA.

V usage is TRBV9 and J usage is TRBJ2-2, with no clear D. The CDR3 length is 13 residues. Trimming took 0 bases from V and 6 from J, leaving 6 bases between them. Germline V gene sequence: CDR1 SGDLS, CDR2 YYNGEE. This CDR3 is CASSVDGSGELFF. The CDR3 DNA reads TGTGCCAGCAGCGTAGACGGGTCCGGGGAGCTGTTTTTT.

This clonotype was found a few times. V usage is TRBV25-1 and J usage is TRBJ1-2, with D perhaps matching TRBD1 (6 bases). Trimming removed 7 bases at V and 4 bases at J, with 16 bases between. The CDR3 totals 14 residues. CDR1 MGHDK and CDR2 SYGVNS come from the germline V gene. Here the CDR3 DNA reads TGTGCCAGCACCCGCACAGGGATTGGCTATGGCTACACCTTC. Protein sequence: CASTRTGIGYGYTF.